This is a list of T cell receptor beta chains from one sample in a study of sequential checkpoint blockade in melanoma. Profiled with immunoSEQ multiplex PCR; TCRdb holds only in-frame clones, not every one. Here the sample spans roughly 5,100 clones, 78% being singletons. The sequencing here drew on CD8+ T cells sorted from blood (inferred from file names), taken from a patient given nivolumab and ipilimumab in sequence. Receptor source: a human donor with melanoma. The CDR3 runs from the conserved cysteine through the conserved F or W. The order of the fields is CDR3 length, D gene, V gene, clone size, J gene, CDR3 protein, CDR3 DNA. D genes are given only for firm matches. For some rows the clone size is stated as once, few or many, or as a class when expanded; others skip it.

>14|-|TRBV7-9|-|TRBJ1-1
CASSHAGVGTEAFF
TGTGCCAGCAGCCACGCCGGGGTCGGGACTGAAGCTTTCTTT
>15|-|TRBV27|-|TRBJ2-7
CASSLFAKLSYEQYF
TGTGCCAGCAGTTTATTCGCGAAACTCTCCTACGAGCAGTACTTC
>15|-|TRBV7-6|-|TRBJ1-4
CASSLYVAANEKLFF
TGTGCCAGCAGCTTATATGTGGCCGCTAATGAAAAACTGTTTTTT
>13|TRBD1|TRBV13|-|TRBJ2-7
CASSPGQGYEQYF
TGTGCCAGCAGCCCTGGACAGGGCTACGAGCAGTACTTC
>15|TRBD2|TRBV7-6|-|TRBJ2-1
CASSLLAGGINEQFF
TGTGCCAGCAGCTTACTAGCGGGGGGAATCAATGAGCAGTTCTTC
>18|-|TRBV25-1|-|TRBJ2-2
CASSAPFKGLINTGELFF
TGTGCCAGCAGTGCGCCCTTTAAGGGACTGATCAACACCGGGGAGCTGTTTTTT
>15|TRBD1|TRBV15|-|TRBJ2-7
CATSRERGGNWEQYF
TGTGCCACCAGCAGAGAGAGAGGGGGCAATTGGGAGCAGTACTTC
>18|TRBD2|TRBV18|-|TRBJ2-1
CASSPSPPGGFLFHEQFF
TGTGCCAGCTCACCATCTCCCCCGGGAGGGTTTCTCTTCCATGAGCAGTTCTTC
>14|TRBD1|TRBV19|few|TRBJ2-7
CASSAGGPTYEQYF
TGTGCCAGTAGTGCAGGGGGCCCGACCTACGAGCAGTACTTC
>13|TRBD2|TRBV28|-|TRBJ2-4
CASSVMGGDIQYF
TGTGCCAGCAGCGTTATGGGGGGGGACATTCAGTACTTC
>14|-|TRBV28|-|TRBJ2-4
CASSLLLAKNIQYF
TGTGCCAGCAGTTTATTATTAGCCAAAAACATTCAGTACTTC
>15|-|TRBV6-6|few|TRBJ2-6
CASSPEGSGANVLTF
TGTGCCAGCAGCCCGGAGGGCTCTGGGGCCAACGTCCTGACTTTC
>16|-|TRBV7-8|-|TRBJ2-1
CASSLGNWDNHNEQFF
TGTGCCAGCAGCTTAGGGAACTGGGACAACCACAATGAGCAGTTCTTC
>15|-|TRBV5-4|-|TRBJ1-2
CASRLAEGPHYGYTF
TGTGCCAGCAGATTAGCGGAGGGACCCCACTATGGCTACACCTTC
>18|-|TRBV27|-|TRBJ1-3
CASNLPGHVLLSGNTIYF
TGTGCCAGCAATCTTCCGGGACACGTCCTCCTCTCTGGAAACACCATATATTTT
>15|-|TRBV2|-|TRBJ2-4
CANRPGLRKENIQYF
TGTGCCAACAGACCGGGTCTGCGAAAAGAGAACATTCAGTACTTC
>13|-|TRBV27|-|TRBJ2-7
CASSITNTYEQYF
TGTGCCAGCAGTATAACAAACACCTACGAGCAGTACTTC
>13|-|TRBV28|-|TRBJ2-7
CASSFVTNYEQYF
TGTGCCAGCAGTTTCGTGACAAACTACGAGCAGTACTTC
>15|TRBD1|TRBV4-2|-|TRBJ2-7
CASSQDGDSYYEQYF
TGTGCCAGCAGCCAAGATGGGGACAGCTACTACGAGCAGTACTTC
>14|TRBD1|TRBV28|-|TRBJ2-5
CASSHGQGLATQYF
TGTGCCAGCAGCCACGGACAGGGCCTTGCGACCCAGTACTTC
>14|-|TRBV12-2|-|TRBJ1-5
CASRLNRENQPQHF
TGTGCAAGTCGCTTGAACAGGGAGAATCAGCCCCAGCATTTT
>13|-|TRBV2|-|TRBJ2-5
CASSEASTETQYF
TGTGCCAGCAGTGAAGCTAGCACAGAGACCCAGTACTTC
>16|TRBD2|TRBV6-4|-|TRBJ2-1
CASSREGAGSYNEQFF
TGTGCCAGCAGCCGCGAGGGAGCGGGGTCCTACAATGAGCAGTTCTTC
>14|-|TRBV10-1|-|TRBJ2-7
CASSGFWSSYEQYF
TGCGCCAGCAGTGGGTTCTGGAGCTCCTACGAGCAGTACTTC
>13|-|TRBV7-9|-|TRBJ1-4
CASSPTGGEKLFF
TGTGCCAGCAGCCCCACGGGGGGTGAAAAACTGTTTTTT
>12|-|TRBV6-1|-|TRBJ1-1
CASSAGYTEAFF
TGTGCCAGCAGTGCGGGATACACTGAAGCTTTCTTT